The clone carrying this T cell receptor beta chain was observed once. The sample comes from a study of blood T cell repertoires in COVID-19. Study details: Some COVID-19 samples were acute and others convalescent; all came from the United States, Italy and Spain.

Some clones are missing from TCRdb's copy, which holds only in-frame ones; the method was immunoSEQ multiplex PCR. Here the sample spans 52,000 or so clones, 90% being singletons. The CDR3 has 18 amino acids. Looked up from germline, CDR1 is SGHNT and CDR2 is YYREEE (reference sequence). V shed 4 bases and J 4 bases; nucleotides not matched to a gene: 16. This rearrangement joins TRBV5-4 to TRBJ2-3, with 9 bases that match TRBD2. This clonotype originated in a human donor in a cohort sampled during active COVID-19. The source material was peripheral blood. CDR3 bases: TGTGCCAGCAGCCCGACCCCCCTTGCGGGAGGGAGAGCAGATACGCAGTATTTT. Its translation is CASSPTPLAGGRADTQYF. Looking up the rest from reference TRBV5-4 and TRBJ2-3 gives the full variable domain: ETGVTQSPTHLIKTRGQQVTLRCSSQSGHNTVSWYQQALGQGPQFIFQYYREEENGRGNFPPRFSGLQFPNYSSELNVNALELDDSALYLCASSPTPLAGGRADTQYFGPGTRLTVL.